The following is a TCR beta chain sequence with its context. The specificity of this receptor is unknown. It has no much larger one-base neighbor in the sample; base qualities were not kept. The sample originates from a study of blood T cell repertoires in COVID-19 (dated by TCRdb to 2019 to 2021). For the wider study: The collaborator samples originated in the United States, Italy and Spain and spanned the acute and convalescent phases of COVID-19. The prospective study material was composed of cDNA or gDNA derived from T cells, B-cell-depleted T cells, or PBMCs. Nearly every sample came with metadata listing a de-identified subject ID, COVID-19 status, age in years and sex. A freely available public database, intended as a resource for researchers studying the immune response to SARS-CoV-2, is where the repertoires were released. HLA class I and class II types, where available, came from metadata supplied by the sample provider rather than from assay-based typing. Subjects who had been exposed to COVID-19, were actively infected with it, or had recovered from it provided the deeply sampled blood TCRbeta repertoires that made up the dataset. The samples were drawn from two sources: the first 160 participants of the ongoing ImmuneRACE study, and fewer than 1,500 subjects contributed by 6 global collaborators.

The CDR3 sequence holds 13 residues, the cysteine and phenylalanine included. Only the CDR3 portion is preserved as DNA: 39 bases, with reading frame beginning at the first base. V is cut by 4 bases and J by 2 bases, and the space between the germline ends is 5 bases. For CDR1 and CDR2, the germline V gene lists SGHTA and FQGNSA. TCRbeta CDR3 regions were amplified from genomic DNA by means of the immunoSEQ Assay, a bias-controlled multiplex PCR. Processing in the source paper ran as follows. The number of nucleated cells in each sample was estimated by amplification of reference gene primers within the assay. To quantify the absolute abundance of each unique TCRbeta CDR3 rearrangement, sequence reads were collapsed and filtered. For each sample, productive Simpson clonality was calculated as the square root of Simpson's diversity index over productive rearrangements. The table comes from immuneACCESS by way of TCRdb, which keeps in-frame sequences with V and J called. Part of the clones is missing from these tables; in studies checked, under half for an unresolved V gene and the rest for unknown reasons. V and J calls and clone size follow that table, whereas D and trimming were derived from the DNA. The sample table contains about 32,000 clones; only one count was recorded for roughly 85% of them. Clones ranked in the top ten supply approximately 5.7% of the sample.

Each collaborating institution followed its own protocols to collect whole blood in K2EDTA tubes. For TCRbeta analysis, collaborators shipped samples in one of three forms: frozen whole blood, isolated PBMCs, or DNA extracted from either of those sample types. General conclusions and limits of the study: The amount of clinical and demographic metadata varied by source and participant and was provided uncurated.

This clonotype was sampled from a woman older than 75 with active or convalescent COVID-19. The rearrangement joined TRBV7-2 to TRBJ2-2, with the D gene too uncertain to name. Sequenced: peripheral blood. The nucleotide sequence is TGTGCCAGCAGCTACAGCAACACCGGGGAGCTGTTTTTT. The resulting protein is CASSYSNTGELFF. Where the CDR3 stops, the reference TRBV7-2 and TRBJ2-2 genes take over; the full variable domain is GAGVSQSPSNKVTEKGKDVELRCDPISGHTALYWYRQSLGQGLEFLIYFQGNSAPDKSGLPSDRFSAERTGGSVSTLTIQRTQQEDSAVYLCASSYSNTGELFFGEGSRLTVL.